The rows below give T cell receptor beta chains drawn from one sample of a study of T cells after yellow fever vaccination. TCRdb passed the 5' RACE reads through MiXCR, listing each CDR3 protein once. The profile shows hundreds of thousands of distinct CDR3 sequences, 18% of them singletons. The sample here was PBMCs, taken before the yellow fever booster vaccination. These receptors were collected from a man in his late teens or twenties who received the YFV17D yellow fever vaccine. Each CDR3 is given without its conserved first and last residue. Fields, in order: J gene, V gene, CDR3 protein.

j_gene: TRBJ2-7
v_gene: TRBV12-3/TRBV12-4
CDR3aa: ASREESSYEQY

j_gene: TRBJ1-1
v_gene: TRBV7-2
CDR3aa: ASSLMRGGTTEAF

j_gene: TRBJ1-2
v_gene: TRBV29-1
CDR3aa: SVEEGGGYT

j_gene: TRBJ2-7
v_gene: TRBV12-3/TRBV12-4
CDR3aa: ASSDATYEQY

j_gene: TRBJ1-1
v_gene: TRBV6-6
CDR3aa: ASSYRRTGGYVAF

j_gene: TRBJ1-1
v_gene: TRBV3-1
CDR3aa: ASSQDAGAEAF

j_gene: TRBJ2-2
v_gene: TRBV5-1
CDR3aa: ASIQGGRGTGELF

j_gene: TRBJ1-3
v_gene: TRBV7-9
CDR3aa: ASSGTDRGYTIY

j_gene: TRBJ1-1
v_gene: TRBV6-2/TRBV6-3
CDR3aa: ASRLTGTEAF

j_gene: TRBJ2-3
v_gene: TRBV29-1
CDR3aa: SVAGSTDTQY

j_gene: TRBJ2-7
v_gene: TRBV25-1
CDR3aa: ASSEDRTKDYEQY

j_gene: TRBJ2-1
v_gene: TRBV20-1
CDR3aa: SARGLAGGSYNEQF

j_gene: TRBJ2-5
v_gene: TRBV5-6
CDR3aa: ASSLDRHQETQY

j_gene: TRBJ1-2
v_gene: TRBV6-2/TRBV6-3
CDR3aa: ASSRDKGGTNYGYT

j_gene: TRBJ2-7
v_gene: TRBV6-1
CDR3aa: ASRPGTALEMQY

j_gene: TRBJ2-1
v_gene: TRBV10-2
CDR3aa: ASSNGPAVEQF

j_gene: TRBJ1-5
v_gene: TRBV4-1
CDR3aa: ASTIRAGATQPQH

j_gene: TRBJ1-1
v_gene: TRBV6-5
CDR3aa: ASTQDREGTEAF

j_gene: TRBJ2-3
v_gene: TRBV12-3/TRBV12-4
CDR3aa: ASSFGPSTDTQY

j_gene: TRBJ2-5
v_gene: TRBV7-2
CDR3aa: ASSLNLLETQY

j_gene: TRBJ2-5
v_gene: TRBV13
CDR3aa: ASSSNLAGKGETQY

j_gene: TRBJ2-1
v_gene: TRBV7-2
CDR3aa: ASSLTAGSDEQF

j_gene: TRBJ2-7
v_gene: TRBV6-5
CDR3aa: ASSYPDGLRQY

j_gene: TRBJ1-6
v_gene: TRBV7-9
CDR3aa: ASSDTTGTISPLH

j_gene: TRBJ2-1
v_gene: TRBV6-5
CDR3aa: ASSSPRDLEQF

j_gene: TRBJ2-7
v_gene: TRBV6-2/TRBV6-3
CDR3aa: ASTDAAGQVGSYEQY

j_gene: TRBJ2-3
v_gene: TRBV12-3/TRBV12-4
CDR3aa: ASSLDSTGSTDTQY

j_gene: TRBJ2-7
v_gene: TRBV29-1
CDR3aa: SVVGGGHQSSYEQY

j_gene: TRBJ2-3
v_gene: TRBV6-2/TRBV6-3
CDR3aa: ASSYPQSSTDTQY

j_gene: TRBJ1-1
v_gene: TRBV7-6
CDR3aa: ASSPRQGAGTEAF

j_gene: TRBJ2-1
v_gene: TRBV9
CDR3aa: ASSQPGGNEQF

j_gene: TRBJ1-3
v_gene: TRBV4-3
CDR3aa: ASSPGLSSGNTIY

j_gene: TRBJ2-3
v_gene: TRBV29-1
CDR3aa: SVVGWGRSTDTQY

j_gene: TRBJ1-6
v_gene: TRBV4-2
CDR3aa: ASSQQDPYNSPLH

j_gene: TRBJ2-5
v_gene: TRBV24-1
CDR3aa: ATSDPAGGQTQY

j_gene: TRBJ2-2
v_gene: TRBV7-2
CDR3aa: ASSLAGIAGELF

j_gene: TRBJ1-5
v_gene: TRBV4-1
CDR3aa: ASSGGGWGNQPQH

j_gene: TRBJ2-5
v_gene: TRBV19
CDR3aa: ASSIGTTETQY

j_gene: TRBJ2-1
v_gene: TRBV24-1
CDR3aa: ATSDFPVTDSSYNEQF

j_gene: TRBJ2-7
v_gene: TRBV12-3/TRBV12-4
CDR3aa: ASSALGGYEQY

j_gene: TRBJ2-2
v_gene: TRBV4-1
CDR3aa: ASSHPEGRNTGELF

j_gene: TRBJ1-5
v_gene: TRBV28
CDR3aa: ASTTQGARPQH

j_gene: TRBJ1-5
v_gene: TRBV29-1
CDR3aa: SVVQGNQPQH

j_gene: TRBJ1-3
v_gene: TRBV6-5
CDR3aa: ASSKYRARSGNTIY

j_gene: TRBJ2-7
v_gene: TRBV7-2
CDR3aa: ASSRGGGTYEQY

j_gene: TRBJ1-5
v_gene: TRBV27
CDR3aa: ATPRPGMGNQPQH

j_gene: TRBJ2-7
v_gene: TRBV18
CDR3aa: ASSPGSGSSYEQY

j_gene: TRBJ2-4
v_gene: TRBV2
CDR3aa: ASKWNERDIQY

j_gene: TRBJ1-6
v_gene: TRBV21-1
CDR3aa: ASSPGTGHNSPLH

j_gene: TRBJ2-7
v_gene: TRBV6-5
CDR3aa: ASSNRDSYEQY